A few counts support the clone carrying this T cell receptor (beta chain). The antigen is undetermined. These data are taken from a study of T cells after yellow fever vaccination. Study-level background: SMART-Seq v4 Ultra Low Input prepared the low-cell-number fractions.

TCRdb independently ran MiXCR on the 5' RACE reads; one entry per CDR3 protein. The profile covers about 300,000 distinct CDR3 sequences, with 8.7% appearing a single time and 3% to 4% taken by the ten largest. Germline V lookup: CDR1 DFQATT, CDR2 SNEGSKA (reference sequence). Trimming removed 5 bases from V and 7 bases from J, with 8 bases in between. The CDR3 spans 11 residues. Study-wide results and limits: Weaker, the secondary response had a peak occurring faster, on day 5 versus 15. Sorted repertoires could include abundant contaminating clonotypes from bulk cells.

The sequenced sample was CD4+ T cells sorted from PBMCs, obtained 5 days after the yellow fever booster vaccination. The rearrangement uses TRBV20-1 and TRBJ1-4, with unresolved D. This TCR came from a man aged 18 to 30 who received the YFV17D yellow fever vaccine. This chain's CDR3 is CSARLGEKLFF. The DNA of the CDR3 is TGCAGTGCTCGCCTCGGTGAAAAACTGTTTTTT.